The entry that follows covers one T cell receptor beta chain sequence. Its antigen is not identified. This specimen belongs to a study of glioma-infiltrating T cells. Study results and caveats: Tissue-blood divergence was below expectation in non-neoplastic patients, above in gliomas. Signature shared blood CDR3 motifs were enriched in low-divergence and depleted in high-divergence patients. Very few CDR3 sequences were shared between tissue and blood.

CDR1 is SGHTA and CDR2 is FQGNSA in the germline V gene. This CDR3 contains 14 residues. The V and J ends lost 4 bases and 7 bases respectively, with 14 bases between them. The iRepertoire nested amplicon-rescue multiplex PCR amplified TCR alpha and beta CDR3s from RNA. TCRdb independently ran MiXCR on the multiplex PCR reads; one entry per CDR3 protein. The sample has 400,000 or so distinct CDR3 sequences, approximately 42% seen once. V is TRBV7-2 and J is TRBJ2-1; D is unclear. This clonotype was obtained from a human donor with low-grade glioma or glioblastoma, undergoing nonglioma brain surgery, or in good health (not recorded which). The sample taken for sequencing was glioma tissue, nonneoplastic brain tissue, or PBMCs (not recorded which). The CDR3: CASSSPRRRNEQFF. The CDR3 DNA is TGTGCCAGCAGCTCCCCCCGGCGGAGAAATGAGCAGTTCTTC.